A selection of T cell receptor beta chains follows, all from one sample in a study of cytomegalovirus exposure and HLA in healthy donors. Clones were sequenced by immunoSEQ multiplex PCR, and TCRdb holds only the in-frame ones, with some missing. The sample shows 140,000 to 150,000 clones, around 90% of them seen only once. The specimen was PBMCs. These receptors originate from a man aged 18 to 29 in good health and CMV-seropositive. The conserved cysteine and the conserved F or W are not part of the CDR3 here.

v_gene	j_gene	CDR3aa
TRBV5-1	TRBJ2-1	ASSFIAGSSYNEQF
TRBV5-4	TRBJ2-5	ASSLVTGTGGETQY
TRBV6-1	TRBJ1-5	ASSEGPGASNQPQH
TRBV11-2	TRBJ1-1	ASSLRGEAF
TRBV6-1	TRBJ1-1	ASSEAGSGGTEAF
TRBV2	TRBJ2-7	ASGRTGVSSYEQY
TRBV4-1	TRBJ2-3	ASSPRLSDTQY
TRBV10-3	TRBJ1-2	AISESADGYT
TRBV4-1	TRBJ2-1	ASSQEHSTTYNEQF
TRBV14	TRBJ2-1	ASSQDRELAGGNYNEQF
TRBV19	TRBJ1-5	ASSTGQGGIQPQH
TRBV18	TRBJ1-5	ASSPPSSGPQH
TRBV10-2	TRBJ2-1	ASSEGTSVNNEQF
TRBV10-2	TRBJ2-3	ATENRISTDTQY
TRBV30	TRBJ2-2	AWSVLGNTGELF
TRBV7-9	TRBJ2-1	ASSFPYNEQF
TRBV7-3	TRBJ2-1	ASSLVVSSYNEQF
TRBV15	TRBJ1-1	ATSRQQGGTEAF
TRBV6-1	TRBJ2-1	ASSGDISGQSYNEQF
TRBV19	TRBJ1-3	ASSDSGEGSGNTIY
TRBV28	TRBJ1-5	ASSLTQGALSSYSNQPQH
TRBV4-1	TRBJ1-2	ASSQSPTGKGDYGYT